Listed here are 26 T cell receptor beta chains from one sample, sequenced in a study of T cell responses to AZD1222 COVID-19 vaccine. Generated by immunoSEQ multiplex PCR, the TCRdb table keeps only in-frame clones and is missing some. The sample lists more than 110,000 clones; roughly nine tenths were seen once. The source was peripheral blood, collected on day 0 of AZD1222 vaccination. The receptors stem from an adult in good health.

V usage is TRBV5-1 and J usage is TRBJ1-5; a weak D match, TRBD1 (5 bases). The germline CDR1 and CDR2 sequences are SGHRS and YFSETQ. V was clipped by 4 bases and J by 4 bases, with 9 bases between them. CDR3 length: 13 amino acids. The CDR3 sequence: CASSLDRNQPQHF. The CDR3 nucleotides are TGCGCCAGCAGCCTCGACAGAAATCAGCCCCAGCATTTT.

The chain employs TRBV5-1 and TRBJ2-7, with TRBD2 as a possible D gene (5 bases). The CDR3 is 14 residues long. Germline assignment: CDR1 SGHRS and CDR2 YFSETQ. Trimming cost V 3 bases and J 7 bases, with 17 bases left between them. The CDR3 loop is CASSSGREGQEQYF. In nucleotides, the CDR3 is TGCGCCAGCAGCTCCGGCCGGGAAGGGCAAGAGCAGTACTTC.

The V gene is TRBV7-2, the J gene TRBJ1-1; D is uncertain. The length of the CDR3 is 16 residues. Trimming shortened V by 4 bases and J by 2 bases, and 17 bases separated the two germline ends. CDR1 SGHTA and CDR2 FQGNSA come from the germline V gene. The CDR3 reads CASSSQPGDANTEAFF. For the CDR3, the DNA is TGTGCCAGCAGCTCTCAACCCGGGGATGCAAACACTGAAGCTTTCTTT.

This rearrangement joins TRBV7-7 to TRBJ2-5; 10 bases map to TRBD2. With 5 bases clipped from V and 4 bases from J, the junction kept 7 bases outside the gene matches. Germline V gives CDR1 SSHAT, CDR2 FNYEAQ (reference sequence). The CDR3 loop spans 15 amino acids. The CDR3 nucleotides are TGTGCCAGCAGCCCCCTAGCGGGAGATAGAGAGACCCAGTACTTC. Its protein product is CASSPLAGDRETQYF.

V gene TRBV6-4 combines with J gene TRBJ1-2; 7 bases map to TRBD1. Germline V gene data show CDR1 as MRHNA and CDR2 as SNTAGT. This CDR3 contains 14 residues. The J segment lost 4 bases and the V segment lost 6 bases, leaving 8 bases of the junction unmatched. The CDR3 DNA is TGTGCCAGCAGGCCCGGGACAGCCAGCTATGGCTACACCTTC. Protein: CASRPGTASYGYTF.

CDR3 sequence: CASSPGTAWRNEQYF. CDR3 DNA: TGTGCCAGCAGCCCGGGGACAGCTTGGCGGAACGAGCAGTACTTC. V is TRBV6-2 or TRBV6-3 and J is TRBJ2-7, with TRBD1 matching over 7 bases. Germline V gene data show CDR1 as MNHEY and CDR2 as SVGEGT. The CDR3 is 15 residues long. J was trimmed by 5 bases and V by 6 bases; bases with no gene match: 13.

V usage is TRBV6-1 and J usage is TRBJ1-4; 7 bases fit TRBD1. CDR3 length: 15 residues. Germline V lookup: CDR1 MNHNS, CDR2 SASEGT. The V gene end was trimmed by 2 bases and the J gene end by 4 bases; junction bases not matched to a gene: 4. Here the CDR3 DNA reads TGTGCCAGCAGTGAACGGGACAGAAATAATGAAAAACTGTTTTTT. It is translated as CASSERDRNNEKLFF.

As DNA, the CDR3 is TGTGCCAGCAGCTTGGTTCATGCACGCTCTGGAAACACCATATATTTT. Protein product: CASSLVHARSGNTIYF. The chain carries TRBV5-6 and TRBJ1-3; D gene unclear. Germline lookup yields CDR1 SGHDT and CDR2 YYEEEE. V was clipped by 0 bases and J by 0 bases, with 10 bases between them. The CDR3 loop spans 16 amino acids.

V and J are TRBV18 and TRBJ2-1, with TRBD2 matching 12 bases. There are 17 residues in the CDR3. The V and J ends lost 5 bases and 3 bases, in that order; junction bases with no gene match: 8. Per germline, CDR1 KGHSH and CDR2 LQKENI. This CDR3 is CASSRLAGATNYNEQFF. The CDR3, as DNA: TGTGCCAGCTCAAGACTAGCGGGAGCAACTAACTACAATGAGCAGTTCTTC.

Written as DNA, the CDR3 is TGTGCCAGTGAGCCGCGCGGGACAGGGTCGGGAAAAGCTTTCTTT. It specifies CASEPRGTGSGKAFF. The genes are TRBV6-5 and TRBJ1-1; 9 nucleotides match TRBD1. CDR3 size: 15 residues. The ends lost 9 bases at V and 9 bases at J; junction bases unmatched: 17. Germline V lookup: CDR1 MNHEY, CDR2 SVGAGI.

The rearrangement uses TRBV11-3 and TRBJ2-5; 9 positions agree with TRBD1. Per the germline V gene, CDR1 is SGHNT and CDR2 is YENEEA. The junction had 11 bases not matched to a gene; V was cut back by 2 bases and J by 4 bases. The CDR3 totals 17 residues. The CDR3 loop is CASSLSTPGQGLETQYF. CDR3 coding DNA: TGTGCCAGCAGCTTAAGTACCCCGGGACAGGGATTAGAGACCCAGTACTTC.

The V gene is TRBV7-7, the J gene TRBJ1-2, with D uncertain. Trimming stripped 1 base from V and 4 bases from J, with 1 base between. Germline loops: CDR1 SSHAT, CDR2 FNYEAQ (reference sequence). The length of the CDR3 is 11 residues. The CDR3 bases are TGTGCCAGCAGCTTAGTCTATGGCTACACCTTC. It encodes CASSLVYGYTF.

V and J are TRBV30 and TRBJ2-7; D unclear. Germline CDR1 reads GTSNPN; CDR2 reads SVGIG (reference sequence). With 3 bases removed from V and 3 bases from J, the gap between germline ends came to 6 bases. This CDR3 is 11 amino acids long. CDR3 nucleotides: TGTGCCTGGAGAGGCAACTACGAGCAGTACTTC. Its translation is CAWRGNYEQYF.

The rearrangement joins TRBV5-1 to TRBJ1-2; D uncertain. CDR3 size: 14 residues. V dropped 3 bases and J dropped 4 bases, with 13 bases sitting between them. CDR1 is SGHRS, CDR2 YFSETQ, per germline. The CDR3 is CASSYNVAAYGYTF. CDR3 sequence (DNA): TGCGCCAGCAGCTATAACGTGGCAGCCTATGGCTACACCTTC.

This rearrangement joins TRBV15 to TRBJ1-6, with a possible D match to TRBD1 (5 bases). Germline V CDR1 and CDR2: LNHNV, YYDKDF (reference sequence). The ends were cut back, 8 bases at V and 5 bases at J, with 19 bases in the middle. CDR3 length equals 16 residues. CDR3 nucleotides: TGTGCCACCGGGCCGGGGGTCAGCGCCAATAATTCACCCCTCCACTTT. Its protein product is CATGPGVSANNSPLHF.

The V gene is TRBV5-8, the J gene TRBJ1-5, with D hard to call. V was clipped by 1 base and J by 0 bases, with 8 bases between them. CDR1 and CDR2 from the germline V gene are SGHTS and YDEGEE. CDR3 size: 15 residues. The CDR3 here is CASSLRHLSNQPQHF. Written as DNA, the CDR3 is TGTGCCAGCAGCTTGAGGCACCTTAGCAATCAGCCCCAGCATTTT.

This chain joins TRBV27 and TRBJ1-2; D is possibly TRBD1 (5 bases). This CDR3 contains 12 residues. Germline V gene sequence: CDR1 MNHEY, CDR2 SMNVEV (reference sequence). V was pared by 11 bases and J by 5 bases, with 15 bases between. The CDR3 is CAVGPTPYGYTF. In DNA, the CDR3 is TGTGCCGTGGGACCGACTCCATATGGCTACACCTTC.

The rearrangement links TRBV7-2 to TRBJ1-5; 9 nucleotides agree with TRBD1. From germline, CDR1 is SGHTA and CDR2 FQGNSA. The CDR3 sequence is 15 residues long. The trim removed 1 base at V and 4 bases at J, leaving 2 bases unmatched. CDR3 DNA: TGTGCCAGCAGCTTAGGGGACAGGGTTAATCAGCCCCAGCATTTT. Its translation: CASSLGDRVNQPQHF.

This clone came up once. This chain links TRBV12-5 with TRBJ1-5; TRBD1 agrees at 8 bases. The germline CDR1 and CDR2 sequences are LGHNT and FRNRAP. This CDR3 has 16 residues. Trimming at V came to 7 bases and at J to 7 bases, leaving 15 bases not matched to a gene. CDR3 sequence (DNA): TGTGCTAGTGCTTTCGGAGACAGGGGTGGTGACCAGCCCCAGCATTTT. Translation: CASAFGDRGGDQPQHF.

The chain couples TRBV18 to TRBJ1-2; D not resolved. CDR3 length equals 13 residues. The V gene's germline CDR1 is KGHSH and CDR2 LQKENI. V was shortened by 3 bases and J by 4 bases, with 9 bases between the two germline ends. CDR3 amino acids: CASSPRFIYGYTF. The CDR3 DNA is TGTGCCAGCTCACCCAGATTTATCTATGGCTACACCTTC.

The count of this clone is one. The V and J genes are TRBV10-2 and TRBJ2-1; TRBD2 aligns across 13 bases. In germline, CDR1 is WSHSY, CDR2 SAAADI. The CDR3 consists of 14 residues. The V segment lost 8 bases and the J segment 7 bases; nucleotides outside the gene matches: 5. DNA of the CDR3: TGCGCCAGCCGACTAGCGGGAGGTTTAAATGAGCAGTTCTTC. Protein: CASRLAGGLNEQFF.

The rearrangement links TRBV24-1 to TRBJ1-2; a possible D gene is TRBD1 (5 bases). V lost 4 bases and J lost 4, with 15 bases in between. Germline-derived CDR1 and CDR2 are KGHDR and SFDVKD. This CDR3 is built from 15 residues. The CDR3 region is CATSDTGTSVYGYTF. The CDR3, as DNA: TGTGCCACCAGTGACACCGGGACCTCCGTCTATGGCTACACCTTC.

The CDR3 loop is CASSSQGPNYGYTF. The CDR3 DNA sequence: TGTGCCAGCAGCTCGCAGGGACCCAACTATGGCTACACCTTC. The chain carries TRBV5-4 and TRBJ1-2, with D possibly matching TRBD1 (5 bases). Looked up from germline, CDR1 is SGHNT and CDR2 is YYREEE (reference sequence). The CDR3 sequence is 14 residues long. V lost 3 bases and J lost 2, with 11 bases in between. The full variable domain, completed using reference TRBV5-4 and TRBJ1-2, is ETGVTQSPTHLIKTRGQQVTLRCSSQSGHNTVSWYQQALGQGPQFIFQYYREEENGRGNFPPRFSGLQFPNYSSELNVNALELDDSALYLCASSSQGPNYGYTFGSGTRLTVV.

The rearrangement joins TRBV19 to TRBJ2-2; D not certain. V was trimmed by 7 bases and J by 4 bases, leaving 10 bases between them. CDR1 is LNHDA and CDR2 is SQIVND in the germline V gene (reference sequence). This CDR3 is built from 13 residues. In DNA, the CDR3 is TGTGCCAGTACCCAGACACGCACCGGGGAGCTGTTTTTT. Amino acid sequence: CASTQTRTGELFF. Variable domain in full (rest from reference TRBV19 and TRBJ2-2): DGGITQSPKYLFRKEGQNVTLSCEQNLNHDAMYWYRQDPGQGLRLIYYSQIVNDFQKGDIAEGYSVSREKKESFPLTVTSAQKNPTAFYLCASTQTRTGELFFGEGSRLTVL.

This clone was counted once. This sequence joins TRBV10-1 and TRBJ2-2; D not certain. The V end lost 8 bases, the J end lost 6 bases, and 7 bases lay between the germline ends. CDR3 length: 11 amino acids. The germline gives CDR1 WNHNN, CDR2 SYGVQD (reference sequence). This chain's CDR3 is CASRGSGELFF. DNA of the CDR3: TGCGCCAGCCGTGGCTCCGGGGAGCTGTTTTTT.

This clone has only a few counts. The genes are TRBV27 and TRBJ2-7; TRBD2 might be the D (5 bases). The germline CDR1 and CDR2 sequences are MNHEY and SMNVEV (reference sequence). This CDR3 comprises 13 residues. Trimming pared 5 bases from V and 2 bases from J, leaving 10 bases between. The chain's CDR3 is CASSPGVTYEQYF. Here the CDR3 DNA reads TGTGCCAGCAGTCCCGGGGTCACCTACGAGCAGTACTTC.